These 16 T cell receptor beta chains were sequenced from one sample in a study of shared clonotypes between healthy human individuals. Sequencing used immunoSEQ multiplex PCR; TCRdb keeps in-frame clones, though not all of them. The sample includes some 2,400,000 clones, roughly 95% seen only once; the top ten take about 0.13%. The source material was naive CD4+ T cells sorted from blood. The sample's subset: CD45RA+ positively selected. Receptors originate from a man between 18 and 35 years old in good health.

The chain recombines TRBV6-5 with TRBJ2-1; possible D gene TRBD2, 6 bases. This CDR3 has 16 residues. Germline values: CDR1 MNHEY, CDR2 SVGAGI. The V end lost 4 bases, the J end lost 6 bases, and 19 bases lay between the germline ends. The CDR3 bases are TGTGCCAGCAGTTTAGGCGGGGCGTGGGGGTTCAATGAGCAGTTCTTC. This codes for CASSLGGAWGFNEQFF.

A note on this clone: Within the sample, other DNA sequences also encode this same CDR3. V and J are TRBV11-2 and TRBJ2-5; 8 bases align to TRBD1. The length of the CDR3 is 13 residues. Trimming took 5 bases from V and 5 from J; bases not matched to a gene: 4. CDR1 and CDR2 from the germline V gene are SGHAT and FQNNGV. The CDR3 here is CASSLDRVETQYF. The DNA for the CDR3 is TGTGCCAGCAGCCTGGACAGGGTCGAGACCCAGTACTTC. The entire variable domain, with the rest obtained from reference TRBV11-2 and TRBJ2-5, is as follows: EAGVAQSPRYKIIEKRQSVAFWCNPISGHATLYWYQQILGQGPKLLIQFQNNGVVDDSQLPKDRFSAERLKGVDSTLKIQPAKLEDSAVYLCASSLDRVETQYFGPGTRLLVL.

The chain recombines TRBV5-6 with TRBJ2-7, with 7 bases that match TRBD2. CDR1 and CDR2 from the germline V gene are SGHDT and YYEEEE. The CDR3 consists of 14 residues. Trimming took 0 bases from V and 6 from J; bases not matched to a gene: 6. The CDR3 sequence: CASSLERGVSEQYF. The DNA of the CDR3 is TGTGCCAGCAGCTTGGAACGGGGGGTTTCCGAGCAGTACTTC.

The chain uses TRBV4-1 and TRBJ1-4; D gene unclear. This CDR3 spans 15 amino acids. Germline assignment: CDR1 MGHRA and CDR2 YSYEKL. V was shortened by 3 bases and J by 3 bases, with 11 bases between the two germline ends. This CDR3 reads CASSQAAPANEKLFF. The CDR3 DNA reads as TGCGCCAGCAGCCAGGCAGCCCCCGCTAATGAAAAACTGTTTTTT.

The rearrangement links TRBV30 to TRBJ1-1; D is unclear. This CDR3 has 13 amino acids. V was shortened by 6 bases and J by 3 bases, with 14 bases between the two germline ends. Germline CDR1 reads GTSNPN; CDR2 reads SVGIG (reference sequence). CDR3 amino acids: CACDWLRDTEAFF. CDR3 nucleotides: TGTGCCTGTGATTGGCTAAGAGACACTGAAGCTTTCTTT.

The DNA for the CDR3 is TGTGCCAGCAGCTTAGTGGGACTAGCGGGAATCACAGATACGCAGTATTTT. Protein product: CASSLVGLAGITDTQYF. The chain combines TRBV7-2 with TRBJ2-3; 13 bases map to TRBD2. Germline V gene data show CDR1 as SGHTA and CDR2 as FQGNSA. Unmatched junction bases numbered 3, after V lost 1 base and J lost 2 bases. The CDR3 is 17 residues long. Full variable domain (outside the CDR3, taken from reference TRBV7-2 and TRBJ2-3): GAGVSQSPSNKVTEKGKDVELRCDPISGHTALYWYRQSLGQGLEFLIYFQGNSAPDKSGLPSDRFSAERTGGSVSTLTIQRTQQEDSAVYLCASSLVGLAGITDTQYFGPGTRLTVL.

The chain uses TRBV28 and TRBJ2-7; no firm D call. Germline V gene lookup returns CDR1 MDHEN and CDR2 SYDVKM. The CDR3 totals 15 residues. V was pared by 2 bases and J by 3 bases, with 14 bases between. CDR3 DNA: TGTGCCAGCAGTTTAGGCCAGCGATGGGACTACGAGCAGTACTTC. It codes for CASSLGQRWDYEQYF. Based on the CDR3 plus reference TRBV28 and TRBJ2-7, the full variable domain is DVKVTQSSRYLVKRTGEKVFLECVQDMDHENMFWYRQDPGLGLRLIYFSYDVKMKEKGDIPEGYSVSREKKERFSLILESASTNQTSMYLCASSLGQRWDYEQYFGPGTRLTVT.

The gene calls are TRBV4-2 and TRBJ2-2, with 12 nucleotides matching TRBD2. Germline lookup yields CDR1 LGHNA and CDR2 YNFKEQ. V gave up 4 bases and J gave up 4 bases; unmatched junction bases: 7. The length of the CDR3 is 17 residues. This CDR3 reads CASSRDGLAGLTGELFF. The CDR3 DNA is TGTGCCAGCAGCCGAGACGGACTAGCGGGGCTCACCGGGGAGCTGTTTTTT.

The V call is TRBV6-6, the J call TRBJ2-5, with 7 bases that match TRBD1. The CDR3 has 15 amino acids. Trimming removed 2 bases from V and 1 base from J; junction bases left unmatched: 4. Germline V gene sequence: CDR1 MNHNY, CDR2 SVGAGI (reference sequence). The CDR3 nucleotides read TGTGCCAGCAGTTACGCGCCAGGGGGCCAAGAGACCCAGTACTTC. This sequence encodes CASSYAPGGQETQYF.

As concerns this clone: Different DNA sequences within this sample yield the same CDR3. The CDR3 is CASSPRTDSNQPQHF. The DNA for the CDR3 is TGTGCCAGTAGTCCCCGGACGGATAGCAATCAGCCCCAGCATTTT. The chain recombines TRBV19 with TRBJ1-5; D unclear. The V and J ends lost 5 bases and 0 bases respectively, with 11 bases between them. Germline lookup yields CDR1 LNHDA and CDR2 SQIVND (reference sequence). CDR3 length: 15 residues.

This rearrangement joins TRBV28 to TRBJ1-1; no definite D call. This CDR3 has 13 amino acids. V dropped 2 bases and J dropped 1 base, with 5 bases sitting between them. The V gene's germline CDR1 is MDHEN and CDR2 SYDVKM. In DNA, the CDR3 is TGTGCCAGCAGTTTAGGCGAGAACACTGAAGCTTTCTTT. It yields the protein CASSLGENTEAFF.

The J gene is TRBJ2-3, the V gene TRBV29-1, with a tentative D call TRBD2 (5 bases). The CDR3 is made up of 15 amino acids. Germline CDR1 is SQVTM and CDR2 is ANQGSEA. V lost 6 bases to trimming and J lost 0 bases, with 16 bases between them. As DNA, the CDR3 is TGCAGCGTCCCCGAGGGTCCGAGTAGCACAGATACGCAGTATTTT. Its protein product is CSVPEGPSSTDTQYF.

This chain uses TRBV6-5 with TRBJ2-7, with no clear D. Germline CDR1 MNHEY, CDR2 SVGAGI. The V end was cut by 6 bases, the J end by 6 bases, with 9 bases between. This CDR3 is 11 amino acids long. CDR3 residues: CASRSVGEQYF. The CDR3 DNA sequence: TGTGCCAGCAGGTCGGTGGGCGAGCAGTACTTC.

Comments on this clone: At one boundary the junction diverges from the germline segment, which might be a read error. J is TRBJ2-1 and V is TRBV7-2, with D uncertain. In germline, CDR1 is SGHTA, CDR2 FQGNSA. The CDR3 is 13 residues long. The CDR3: CASTLLPSNEQFF. CDR3 DNA sequence: TGTGCCAGCACCTTACTCCCCTCCAATGAGCAGTTCTTC.

The V gene is TRBV11-2, the J gene TRBJ1-4; D uncertain. The CDR3 is 16 amino acids. The ends were cut back, 2 bases at V and 5 bases at J, with 15 bases in the middle. Germline assignment: CDR1 SGHAT and CDR2 FQNNGV. The CDR3 DNA follows: TGTGCCAGCAGCTTACGTGAATCGGCCAGGAATGAAAAACTGTTTTTT. Protein: CASSLRESARNEKLFF.

Details on this clone: A read error may account for a junction end that differs from germline. The chain couples TRBV19 to TRBJ2-5; 7 bases match TRBD2. The CDR3 is 16 residues long. CDR1 is LNHDA, CDR2 SQIVND, per germline (reference sequence). The DNA of the CDR3 is TGTGCCAGTAGTATTTGGATCGAGCGGGACCAGGAGACCCAGTACTTC. Protein product: CASSIWIERDQETQYF.